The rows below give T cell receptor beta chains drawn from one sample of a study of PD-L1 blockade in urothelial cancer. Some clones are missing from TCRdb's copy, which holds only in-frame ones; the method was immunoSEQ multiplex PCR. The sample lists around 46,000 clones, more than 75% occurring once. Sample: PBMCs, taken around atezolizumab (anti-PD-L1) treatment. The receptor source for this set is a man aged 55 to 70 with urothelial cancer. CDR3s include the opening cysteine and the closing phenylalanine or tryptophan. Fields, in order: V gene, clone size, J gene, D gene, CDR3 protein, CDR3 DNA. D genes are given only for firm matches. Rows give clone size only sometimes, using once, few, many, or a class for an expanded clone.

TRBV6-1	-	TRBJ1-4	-	CASSARDPTNEKLFF	TGTGCCAGCAGTGCCAGGGATCCAACTAATGAAAAACTGTTTTTT
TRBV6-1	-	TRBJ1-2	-	CASSEARGYTF	TGTGCCAGCAGTGAAGCGAGAGGCTACACCTTC
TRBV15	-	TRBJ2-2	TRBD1	CATSRLAGQGHTGELFF	TGTGCCACCAGCAGATTGGCGGGACAGGGTCACACCGGGGAGCTGTTTTTT
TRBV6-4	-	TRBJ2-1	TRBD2	CASSEGLGNEQFF	TGTGCCAGCTCAGAGGGACTAGGCAATGAGCAGTTCTTC
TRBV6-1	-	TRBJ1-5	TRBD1	CASRRTGDNQPQHF	TGTGCCAGCAGGAGGACAGGAGATAACCAGCCCCAGCATTTT
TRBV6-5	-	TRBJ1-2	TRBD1	CASSSRTGGVYGYTF	TGTGCCAGCAGTTCCCGGACAGGGGGCGTCTATGGCTACACCTTC
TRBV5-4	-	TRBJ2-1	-	CASSLVSSEQFF	TGTGCCAGCAGCTTGGTTTCCAGTGAGCAGTTCTTC
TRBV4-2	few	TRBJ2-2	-	CASRRTGPTNTGELFF	TGTGCCAGCAGGAGAACAGGGCCCACGAACACCGGGGAGCTGTTTTTT
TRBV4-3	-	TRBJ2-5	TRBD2	CASSQTGLAVGETQYF	TGCGCCAGCAGCCAAACGGGACTAGCGGTAGGAGAGACCCAGTACTTC
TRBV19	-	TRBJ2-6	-	CASSIVSGGANVLTF	TGTGCCAGTAGTATAGTTTCCGGTGGGGCCAACGTCCTGACTTTC